These 31 T cell receptor beta chains came from one sample sequenced in a study of blood T cell repertoires in COVID-19. Assay: immunoSEQ multiplex PCR; the TCRdb copy retains only in-frame clones and omits some. This table has roughly 250,000 clones, under 85% appearing once. The sample was peripheral blood. Source of these receptors: a woman aged 40-49 years with active or convalescent COVID-19.

In this sample, this clone turned up many times. This chain connects TRBV6-6 to TRBJ2-7, with D possibly matching TRBD1 (7 bases). The germline CDR1 and CDR2 sequences are MNHNY and SVGAGI (reference sequence). The CDR3 is made up of 12 amino acids. The V gene lost 5 bases and the J gene lost 6 bases, with 11 bases spanning the gap. In DNA, the CDR3 is TGTGCCAGCAGTGCAGGGGGAGGCGAGCAGTACGTC. It codes for CASSAGGGEQYV.

This rearrangement joins TRBV27 to TRBJ1-4, with D possibly being TRBD1 (6 bases). This CDR3 contains 17 residues. Per the germline V gene, CDR1 is MNHEY and CDR2 is SMNVEV (reference sequence). V was shortened by 4 bases and J by 0 bases, with 15 bases between the two germline ends. CDR3 bases: TGTGCCAGCAGTTGGGGCAGGGGAACGGCAACTAATGAAAAACTGTTTTTT. It translates to CASSWGRGTATNEKLFF.

This clone was seen more than once but under ten times. This chain uses TRBV12-3 or TRBV12-4 with TRBJ1-5; unclear D gene. V gave up 1 base and J gave up 4 bases, with 5 bases separating them. The CDR3 loop spans 13 amino acids. For the CDR3, the DNA is TGTGCCAGCAGTTTAGGCCAGAATCAGCCCCAGCATTTT. It yields the protein CASSLGQNQPQHF.

The chain links TRBV2 to TRBJ1-5; D might be TRBD1 (5 bases). The CDR3 is 13 residues long. V lost 2 bases to trimming and J lost 7 bases, with 9 bases between them. Germline V gene data show CDR1 as SNHLY and CDR2 as FYNNEI. The CDR3 spells CASSEIRVQPQHF. CDR3 bases: TGTGCCAGCAGTGAAATCAGGGTCCAGCCCCAGCATTTT.

The V call is TRBV20-1, the J call TRBJ1-2, with D unresolved. This CDR3 has 11 residues. The germline V and J ends were trimmed by 7 bases and 6 bases, with 12 bases remaining between them. The germline CDR1 and CDR2 sequences are DFQATT and SNEGSKA (reference sequence). The CDR3 bases are TGCAGTGGGGGAGGGTTCAATGGCTACACCTTC. The encoded protein is CSGGGFNGYTF.

This rearrangement joins TRBV11-2 to TRBJ1-5; 9 positions match TRBD1. This CDR3 spans 16 amino acids. Germline loops: CDR1 SGHAT, CDR2 FQNNGV. J was trimmed by 4 bases and V by 5 bases; bases with no gene match: 9. The CDR3 sequence is CASSRDGTGRNQPQHF. The CDR3 region has the DNA TGTGCCAGCAGCCGAGACGGGACAGGGAGGAATCAGCCCCAGCATTTT.

Here the CDR3 DNA reads TGTGCCAGCAGCCCGGGTGCGGGACAGGGGAGAACAGATACGCAGTATTTT. Translation gives CASSPGAGQGRTDTQYF. The rearrangement links TRBV14 to TRBJ2-3; the match to TRBD1 covers 10 bases. The CDR3 contains 17 residues. In germline, CDR1 is SGHDN, CDR2 FVKESK. V shed 4 bases and J 3 bases; nucleotides not matched to a gene: 10.

J is TRBJ1-1 and V is TRBV19; TRBD1 agrees at 8 bases. This CDR3 is 13 amino acids long. Germline-derived CDR1 and CDR2 are LNHDA and SQIVND (reference sequence). Losses at the gene ends were 6 bases for V and 5 bases for J; bases not matched to a gene: 5. CDR3 nucleotide sequence: TGTGCCAGTAGGACGACAGGGGATACTGAAGCTTTCTTT. It yields the protein CASRTTGDTEAFF.

The J gene is TRBJ1-2, the V gene TRBV28; D possibly corresponds to TRBD1 (6 bases). The germline V gene encodes CDR1 MDHEN and CDR2 SYDVKM. V shed 6 bases and J shed 4 bases, with 18 bases lying between them. The CDR3 consists of 15 residues. As DNA, the CDR3 is TGTGCCAGCAGCTCCCCAAGGACAGAATTCTATGGCTACACCTTC. Protein product: CASSSPRTEFYGYTF.

This chain joins TRBV9 and TRBJ2-1; 8 bases map to TRBD1. Germline lookup yields CDR1 SGDLS and CDR2 YYNGEE. The CDR3 runs to 13 residues. The J segment lost 8 bases and the V segment lost 3 bases, leaving 4 bases of the junction unmatched. For the CDR3, the DNA is TGTGCCAGCAGCGGGACAGGGTTCGATGAGCAGTTCTTC. Protein product: CASSGTGFDEQFF.

The chain carries TRBV6-6 and TRBJ1-1, with D unclear. CDR1 MNHNY and CDR2 SVGAGI come from the germline V gene (reference sequence). Between the trimmed V and J ends, which lost 6 bases and 1 base, there was a span of 12 bases. The CDR3 extends over 14 amino acids. The CDR3 nucleotides are TGTGCCAGCAGATGGAGAATTGGGAACACTGAAGCTTTCTTT. This sequence encodes CASRWRIGNTEAFF.

V usage is TRBV6-4 and J usage is TRBJ2-5; the match to TRBD2 covers 12 bases. J lost 4 bases, V lost 5 bases, and 2 bases had no gene match. The CDR3 sequence is 14 residues long. Germline V lookup: CDR1 MRHNA, CDR2 SNTAGT. The CDR3 region has the DNA TGTGCCAGCAGTCCTAGCGGGGGGGCAGAGACCCAGTACTTC. It is translated as CASSPSGGAETQYF.

This chain connects TRBV20-1 to TRBJ1-1, with D possibly being TRBD1 (5 bases). The V gene lost 6 bases and the J gene lost 5 bases, with 10 bases spanning the gap. Germline V gene lookup returns CDR1 DFQATT and CDR2 SNEGSKA (reference sequence). This CDR3 spans 11 amino acids. The CDR3 sequence is CSAQKGTEAFF. Here the CDR3 DNA reads TGCAGTGCCCAGAAGGGGACTGAAGCTTTCTTT.

The chain joins TRBV11-1 to TRBJ2-5; D is perhaps TRBD1 (5 bases). Looked up from germline, CDR1 is SGHAT and CDR2 is FQDESV (reference sequence). V was trimmed by 5 bases and J by 2 bases, leaving 15 bases between them. The CDR3 runs to 15 residues. The CDR3 region is CASSPRVGAQETQYF. In DNA, the CDR3 is TGTGCCAGCAGCCCTCGCGTAGGGGCACAAGAGACCCAGTACTTC.

The chain couples TRBV11-2 to TRBJ1-2, with 7 bases that match TRBD1. From germline, CDR1 is SGHAT and CDR2 FQNNGV. This CDR3 is built from 16 residues. V dropped 1 base and J dropped 4; count of bases not matched to a gene: 9. This CDR3 is CASSLVGAGGTYGYTF. As DNA, the CDR3 is TGTGCCAGCAGCTTAGTCGGGGCAGGGGGAACCTATGGCTACACCTTC.

The chain recombines TRBV9 with TRBJ2-1; 11 bases are a match to TRBD2. The CDR3 consists of 20 residues. Germline V CDR1 and CDR2: SGDLS, YYNGEE. J gave up 3 bases and V 0 bases, and 14 bases lay outside the gene matches. The CDR3 region is CASSVAPRYSGGDIYNEQFF. The DNA for the CDR3 is TGTGCCAGCAGCGTAGCCCCGCGTTATAGCGGGGGGGATATCTACAATGAGCAGTTCTTC.

The genes are TRBV12-5 and TRBJ1-5; 7 positions match TRBD1. The CDR3 consists of 20 residues. From germline, CDR1 is LGHNT and CDR2 FRNRAP. V gave up 0 bases and J gave up 0 bases; unmatched junction bases: 14. The CDR3 sequence is CASGLVFSGQPSYSNQPQHF. In DNA, the CDR3 is TGTGCTAGTGGTTTGGTTTTCTCGGGACAGCCAAGCTATAGCAATCAGCCCCAGCATTTT.

This chain joins TRBV14 and TRBJ1-2; D remains unclear. This CDR3 is 17 amino acids long. Trimming removed 0 bases from V and 8 bases from J, with 22 bases in between. CDR1 and CDR2 from the germline V gene are SGHDN and FVKESK. CDR3 loop: CASSQEGKHSGREGYTF. For the CDR3, the DNA is TGTGCCAGCAGCCAAGAGGGTAAACACAGCGGAAGGGAGGGCTACACCTTC.

The chain combines TRBV18 with TRBJ1-6; 7 nucleotides match TRBD1. This CDR3 comprises 15 residues. The V segment lost 6 bases and the J segment 8 bases; nucleotides outside the gene matches: 10. In germline, CDR1 is KGHSH, CDR2 LQKENI. CDR3 amino acids: CASSPRGSRDSPLHF. The CDR3 DNA reads as TGTGCCAGCTCCCCCAGGGGGAGCCGGGATTCACCCCTCCACTTT.

The chain links TRBV5-6 to TRBJ2-6; 7 bases align to TRBD1. Unmatched junction bases numbered 16, after V lost 5 bases and J lost 2 bases. Germline V gene lookup returns CDR1 SGHDT and CDR2 YYEEEE. The CDR3 is 19 amino acids. The CDR3 region is CASRTELLGGGTGANVLTF. The CDR3 DNA reads as TGTGCCAGCAGAACGGAGTTGTTAGGGGGCGGCACTGGGGCCAACGTCCTGACTTTC. Drawing the rest from reference TRBV5-6 and TRBJ2-6, the complete variable domain is DAGVTQSPTHLIKTRGQQVTLRCSPKSGHDTVSWYQQALGQGPQFIFQYYEEEERQRGNFPDRFSGHQFPNYSSELNVNALLLGDSALYLCASRTELLGGGTGANVLTFGAGSRLTVL.

The V and J genes are TRBV6-1 and TRBJ1-5; D uncertain. Looked up from germline, CDR1 is MNHNS and CDR2 is SASEGT. This CDR3 is built from 14 residues. Trimming cost V 2 bases and J 0 bases, with 5 bases left between them. CDR3 sequence: CASSEQSSNQPQHF. The CDR3 DNA is TGTGCCAGCAGTGAACAGTCTAGCAATCAGCCCCAGCATTTT.

This sequence joins TRBV7-9 and TRBJ1-5; D unresolved. Germline CDR1 is SEHNR and CDR2 is FQNEAQ (reference sequence). This CDR3 is 14 amino acids long. Trimming pared 3 bases from V and 6 bases from J, leaving 12 bases between. DNA for the CDR3: TGTGCCAGCAGCTTCGGAGGGTTGAGTCAGCCCCAGCATTTT. The encoded protein is CASSFGGLSQPQHF.

The J gene is TRBJ2-7, the V gene TRBV28; D gene ambiguous. V lost 4 bases, J lost 1 base, and 8 bases lay in between. Germline CDR1 reads MDHEN; CDR2 reads SYDVKM. CDR3 length: 13 amino acids. The CDR3 DNA is TGTGCCAGCAGTTCCCCAGGATCCTACGAGCAGTACGTC. Amino acid sequence: CASSSPGSYEQYV.

The rearrangement links TRBV6-1 to TRBJ1-1; 8 nucleotides line up with TRBD1. This CDR3 is 14 amino acids long. V was pared by 2 bases and J by 5 bases, with 4 bases of the junction left unmatched. Germline-derived CDR1 and CDR2 are MNHNS and SASEGT. This chain's CDR3 is CASSEQGAGTEAFF. The CDR3 DNA follows: TGTGCCAGCAGTGAACAGGGGGCAGGGACTGAAGCTTTCTTT.

The V and J genes are TRBV27 and TRBJ1-2; D perhaps matches TRBD1 (6 bases). Germline V gene lookup returns CDR1 MNHEY and CDR2 SMNVEV (reference sequence). With 2 bases removed from V and 5 bases from J, the gap between germline ends came to 18 bases. The CDR3 is 16 residues long. CDR3 DNA sequence: TGTGCCAGCAGTTTACTCGGGGACATAGGACCGTATGGCTACACCTTC. The encoded protein is CASSLLGDIGPYGYTF.

As for this clone: This could be a read error, since a much larger clone is one nucleotide away. V usage is TRBV7-9 and J usage is TRBJ2-2; a possible D gene is TRBD2 (5 bases). Germline values: CDR1 SEHNR, CDR2 FQNEAQ (reference sequence). The CDR3 extends over 15 amino acids. The CDR3 reads CVRDMGGLNTGELFF. The CDR3 nucleotides read TGTGTCAGAGATATGGGCGGGCTGAACACCGGGGAGCTGTTTTTT.

J is TRBJ2-3 and V is TRBV7-2; 10 bases line up with TRBD2. Germline V lookup: CDR1 SGHTA, CDR2 FQGNSA. The J segment lost 7 bases and the V segment lost 2 bases, leaving 18 bases of the junction unmatched. The CDR3 runs 19 residues. CDR3 sequence reads: CASSLNLAGLAGVRHTQYF. In DNA, the CDR3 is TGTGCCAGCAGCTTAAATCTAGCTGGGCTAGCGGGGGTCCGCCATACGCAGTATTTT.

The rearrangement links TRBV11-2 to TRBJ2-1; D is possibly TRBD1 (5 bases). The CDR3 totals 15 residues. V was clipped by 5 bases and J by 1 base, with 12 bases between them. Germline loops: CDR1 SGHAT, CDR2 FQNNGV. The CDR3 DNA sequence: TGTGCCAGCAGCGAACTAAAGGGGTCCTACAATGAGCAGTTCTTC. Residues: CASSELKGSYNEQFF.

This clone turned up a few times. The rearrangement uses TRBV3-1 (or the pseudogene TRBV3-2) and TRBJ2-3; 9 nucleotides match TRBD1. The CDR3 is 15 amino acids. Germline V gene sequence: CDR1 LGHDT, CDR2 YNNKEL (reference sequence). Trimming cost V 6 bases and J 3 bases; bases outside gene matches: 7. CDR3: CASRPLQGATDTQYF. CDR3 sequence (DNA): TGTGCCAGCAGGCCTTTACAGGGGGCAACAGATACGCAGTATTTT.

This chain joins TRBV9 and TRBJ2-3; 9 nucleotides match TRBD1. The CDR3 is 14 residues long. V lost 3 bases to trimming and J lost 9 bases; unmatched junction nucleotides: 8. The V gene's germline CDR1 is SGDLS and CDR2 YYNGEE. CDR3 coding DNA: TGTGCCAGCAGCGCCGATCCCGGGACAGGGACGCAGTATTTT. This sequence encodes CASSADPGTGTQYF.

This clone was picked up one time. V and J are TRBV7-8 and TRBJ1-5, with TRBD1 identical over 7 bases. This CDR3 region has 18 residues. V lost 4 bases, J lost 1 base, and 13 bases stayed unmatched. Looked up from germline, CDR1 is SGHVS and CDR2 is FQNEAQ. CDR3 coding DNA: TGTGCCAGCAGCTCCAGCTGGGACAGTCGCAGGAGCAATCAGCCCCAGCATTTT. It codes for CASSSSWDSRRSNQPQHF.